The 27 T cell receptor beta chains reported below all come from one sample, sequenced in a study of T-cell memory formation after mild COVID-19. TCRdb re-analysed the 5' RACE reads in MiXCR, keeping a single row per CDR3 protein. The table records roughly 86,000 distinct CDR3 sequences, about 12% of them present only once. Sequenced input: PBMCs or a T cell subset sorted from them (not recorded which). The receptor source for this set is an adult woman who had mild COVID-19 (a few samples of this study predate the infection). Cell type and time point are not known.

This clonotype has only a few counts. V and J are TRBV7-3 and TRBJ2-1; the D gene could be TRBD1 or TRBD2 (5 bases each). The V and J ends lost 4 bases and 7 bases respectively, with 8 bases between them. This CDR3 is built from 12 residues. Germline assignment: CDR1 SGHTA and CDR2 FQGTGA. For the CDR3, the DNA is TGTGCCAGCAGCTCAGGGACGAATGAGCAGTTCTTC. This codes for CASSSGTNEQFF.

Concerning this clonotype itself: One end of the junction varies from germline; a read error may be responsible. The genes are TRBV5-1 and TRBJ1-1; no definite D call. Germline-derived CDR1 and CDR2 are SGHRS and YFSETQ. The CDR3 runs 15 residues. Here the CDR3 reads CASSSLYPKNSEAFF. As DNA, the CDR3 is TGCGCCAGCAGCTCCCTTTACCCCAAGAACTCTGAAGCTTTCTTT.

This clonotype is deemed medium-sized (0.01 to 0.1%). V usage is TRBV7-9 and J usage is TRBJ2-1; TRBD1 agrees at 10 bases. V gave up 5 bases and J gave up 6 bases; unmatched junction bases: 4. The V gene's germline CDR1 is SEHNR and CDR2 FQNEAQ (reference sequence). CDR3 length: 14 residues. The CDR3: CASSPWTGGNEQFF. The CDR3 nucleotides are TGTGCCAGCAGCCCATGGACAGGGGGCAATGAGCAGTTCTTC.

This sequence joins TRBV12-3 or TRBV12-4 and TRBJ2-1; D possibly matches TRBD1 or TRBD2 (6 bases each). Between the trimmed V and J ends, which lost 5 bases and 10 bases, there was a span of 15 bases. The CDR3 spans 13 residues. The CDR3 bases are TGTGCCAGCAGTCAAGGGGGGCTATGGGAGCAGTTCTTC. Its translation is CASSQGGLWEQFF.

A few counts support this clonotype. The chain links TRBV12-3 or TRBV12-4 to TRBJ1-4; D is perhaps TRBD1 (5 bases). This CDR3 is built from 15 residues. V was pared by 5 bases and J by 3 bases, with 13 bases between. The CDR3 region is CASSTEGSSNEKLFF. In nucleotides, the CDR3 is TGTGCCAGCAGTACAGAGGGGAGCTCTAATGAAAAACTGTTTTTT.

This clonotype was detected only a few times. This chain joins TRBV3-1 and TRBJ2-3; D unclear. V lost 6 bases and J lost 8, with 9 bases in between. This CDR3 is 11 amino acids long. Germline V gene lookup returns CDR1 LGHDT and CDR2 YNNKEL (reference sequence). The CDR3 DNA sequence: TGTGCCAGCAGTGAGGAGAGTACGCAGTATTTT. Protein: CASSEESTQYF.

This clonotype was detected a few times. This sequence joins TRBV11-2 and TRBJ1-1; tentatively, D is TRBD1 (6 bases). The V gene lost 3 bases and the J gene lost 3 bases, with 23 bases spanning the gap. Germline assignment: CDR1 SGHAT and CDR2 FQNNGV. The CDR3 contains 18 residues. The CDR3 sequence is CASSLGPERGDPYTEAFF. For the CDR3, the DNA is TGTGCCAGCAGCTTGGGGCCGGAGAGGGGGGACCCCTACACTGAAGCTTTCTTT. The full variable domain, completed using reference TRBV11-2 and TRBJ1-1, is EAGVAQSPRYKIIEKRQSVAFWCNPISGHATLYWYQQILGQGPKLLIQFQNNGVVDDSQLPKDRFSAERLKGVDSTLKIQPAKLEDSAVYLCASSLGPERGDPYTEAFFGQGTRLTVV.

V and J are TRBV10-3 and TRBJ1-6; D may be TRBD1 (5 bases). The V end was cut by 11 bases, the J end by 5 bases, with 10 bases between. Germline V CDR1 and CDR2: ENHRY, SYGVKD. The CDR3 totals 12 residues. The CDR3, as DNA: TGTGCCTCGGGACCCAATAATTCACCCCTCCACTTT. Translating gives CASGPNNSPLHF.

The genes are TRBV20-1 and TRBJ2-1, with D maybe TRBD1 (6 bases). The CDR3 is 13 amino acids. V was clipped by 6 bases and J by 7 bases, with 16 bases between them. Germline V gives CDR1 DFQATT, CDR2 SNEGSKA (reference sequence). CDR3 nucleotide sequence: TGCAGTGCCTTGGGCTACCAGGGGAATGAGCAGTTCTTC. Translated: CSALGYQGNEQFF.

This clonotype appeared many times. This chain links TRBV6-6 with TRBJ2-7; 12 positions match TRBD2. The CDR3 runs to 16 residues. The junction had 10 bases not matched to a gene; V was cut back by 4 bases and J by 6 bases. Germline V gives CDR1 MNHNY, CDR2 SVGAGI (reference sequence). The CDR3 loop reads CASSSSGGAVSLEQYF. The CDR3, as DNA: TGTGCCAGCAGTTCTAGCGGGGGGGCCGTCTCTCTCGAGCAGTACTTC.

This clonotype has ten or more counts. The chain uses TRBV19 and TRBJ2-1, with TRBD2 as a possible D gene (6 bases). CDR3 length: 14 amino acids. The V end was cut by 3 bases, the J end by 3 bases, with 9 bases between. Germline V lookup: CDR1 LNHDA, CDR2 SQIVND (reference sequence). CDR3 region: CASSMGGDYNEQFF. The CDR3 coding sequence is TGTGCCAGTAGTATGGGCGGGGACTACAATGAGCAGTTCTTC. The full variable domain, rest sourced from reference TRBV19 and TRBJ2-1, is DGGITQSPKYLFRKEGQNVTLSCEQNLNHDAMYWYRQDPGQGLRLIYYSQIVNDFQKGDIAEGYSVSREKKESFPLTVTSAQKNPTAFYLCASSMGGDYNEQFFGPGTRLTVL.

This clonotype has a count of ten or more. V usage is TRBV13 and J usage is TRBJ2-5; D could derive from TRBD1 or TRBD2 (5 bases each). V lost 3 bases to trimming and J lost 5 bases, with 13 bases between them. The CDR3 extends over 14 amino acids. In germline, CDR1 is PRHDT, CDR2 FYEKMQ (reference sequence). CDR3 protein: CASSFGIRGETQYF. The CDR3 region has the DNA TGTGCCAGCAGCTTTGGGATACGGGGCGAGACCCAGTACTTC.

This clonotype was counted between two and nine times. V usage is TRBV7-8 and J usage is TRBJ1-5, with 11 positions matching TRBD1. This CDR3 spans 15 amino acids. J lost 6 bases, V lost 4 bases, and 5 bases had no gene match. CDR1 SGHVS and CDR2 FQNEAQ come from the germline V gene. The CDR3 coding sequence is TGTGCCAGCAGCTCAGGGACAGGGGGGGGTCAGCCCCAGCATTTT. This translates into CASSSGTGGGQPQHF.

J is TRBJ2-6 and V is TRBV27, with D perhaps TRBD1 or TRBD2 (6 bases each). Trimming cost V 7 bases and J 0 bases, with 16 bases left between them. The CDR3 extends over 17 amino acids. Germline V gene sequence: CDR1 MNHEY, CDR2 SMNVEV (reference sequence). As DNA, the CDR3 is TGTGCCAGCACAAACCTGCCGGGGGCCTCTGGGGCCAACGTCCTGACTTTC. Translating gives CASTNLPGASGANVLTF.

The CDR3 is CASSYSDRGGTEAFF. The DNA of the CDR3 is TGTGCCAGCAGTTATAGTGACAGGGGGGGCACTGAAGCTTTCTTT. The J gene is TRBJ1-1, the V gene TRBV6-2 or TRBV6-3; 9 bases match TRBD1. The CDR3 contains 15 residues. Germline CDR1 MNHEY, CDR2 SVGEGT. V shed 3 bases and J 4 bases; nucleotides not matched to a gene: 6.

This sequence joins TRBV11-2 and TRBJ2-7; the D gene is possibly TRBD1 (5 bases). CDR3 size: 13 residues. Germline CDR1 is SGHAT and CDR2 is FQNNGV. Between the trimmed V and J ends, which lost 1 base and 3 bases, there was a span of 7 bases. CDR3 sequence reads: CASSLGGHYEQYF. The CDR3 nucleotides read TGTGCCAGCAGCTTAGGGGGCCACTACGAGCAGTACTTC.

The chain links TRBV5-6 to TRBJ1-2; D unclear. Germline V gene data show CDR1 as SGHDT and CDR2 as YYEEEE. The CDR3 extends over 12 amino acids. Between the trimmed V and J ends, which lost 4 bases and 4 bases, there was a span of 8 bases. CDR3 sequence reads: CASSRGSYGYTF. DNA of the CDR3: TGTGCCAGCAGCCGCGGTAGCTATGGCTACACCTTC.

This clonotype was counted a few times. This chain joins TRBV4-1 and TRBJ1-5, with D unclear. Deletions cut 1 base from V and 6 bases from J, with 10 bases between. Germline V gene lookup returns CDR1 MGHRA and CDR2 YSYEKL. CDR3 size: 14 residues. CDR3 residues: CASSQVEGGQPQHF. The CDR3 bases are TGCGCCAGCAGCCAAGTTGAGGGCGGTCAGCCCCAGCATTTT.

This clonotype has only a few counts. V and J are TRBV9 and TRBJ2-1; D could derive from TRBD1 or TRBD2 (6 bases each). Per germline, CDR1 SGDLS and CDR2 YYNGEE. CDR3 length equals 17 residues. V was shortened by 6 bases and J by 3 bases, with 22 bases between the two germline ends. The DNA of the CDR3 is TGTGCCAGCACCGGACTCAAGGGGGGCGCAAACTACAATGAGCAGTTCTTC. Translation: CASTGLKGGANYNEQFF.

This clonotype showed up just a few times. The chain carries TRBV9 and TRBJ2-3; D remains unclear. The CDR3 loop spans 13 amino acids. The V end was cut by 3 bases, the J end by 6 bases, with 11 bases between. CDR1 and CDR2 from the germline V gene are SGDLS and YYNGEE. The CDR3 reads CASSDRGWDTQYF. CDR3 nucleotide sequence: TGTGCCAGCAGCGATCGAGGATGGGATACGCAGTATTTT.

J is TRBJ2-3 and V is TRBV11-2; 7 positions match TRBD1. This CDR3 has 16 residues. In germline, CDR1 is SGHAT, CDR2 FQNNGV. Unmatched junction bases numbered 12, after V lost 5 bases and J lost 4 bases. This chain's CDR3 is CASSQGMGQLPDTQYF. DNA of the CDR3: TGTGCCAGCAGCCAGGGCATGGGACAGCTACCAGATACGCAGTATTTT.

The J gene is TRBJ2-7, the V gene TRBV3-1, with 7 bases lining up with TRBD1. This CDR3 has 14 residues. With 3 bases clipped from V and 3 bases from J, the junction kept 5 bases outside the gene matches. Germline lookup yields CDR1 LGHDT and CDR2 YNNKEL (reference sequence). This chain's CDR3 is CASSHTTGDYEQYF. In DNA form, the CDR3 reads TGTGCCAGCAGCCATACTACAGGGGACTACGAGCAGTACTTC.

This clonotype was counted only a few times. This chain links TRBV4-3 with TRBJ2-5; D tentatively fits TRBD1 or TRBD2 (5 bases each). The V gene's germline CDR1 is LGHNA and CDR2 YSLEER. The CDR3 is 14 amino acids. Trimming took 5 bases from V and 2 from J, leaving 12 bases between them. CDR3 in DNA: TGCGCCAGCAGCGCCCGGGGCAGTCAAGAGACCCAGTACTTC. It encodes CASSARGSQETQYF.

This chain uses TRBV5-6 with TRBJ2-3; 7 nucleotides agree with TRBD1. V shed 4 bases, J shed 6 bases, and the junction held 8 bases outside the gene matches. Germline V gene lookup returns CDR1 SGHDT and CDR2 YYEEEE. The CDR3 spans 14 residues. CDR3 sequence (DNA): TGTGCCAGCAGCCTGACAGGGACCCGGGATACGCAGTATTTT. This encodes CASSLTGTRDTQYF.

The rearrangement joins TRBV9 to TRBJ1-4, with D unclear. V was cut by 0 bases and J by 5 bases, with 11 bases left in between. CDR3 size: 15 residues. Germline CDR1 is SGDLS and CDR2 is YYNGEE. Here the CDR3 reads CASSVDGLLNEKLFF. The CDR3 DNA sequence: TGTGCCAGCAGCGTAGACGGGCTGCTGAATGAAAAACTGTTTTTT. Looking up the rest from reference TRBV9 and TRBJ1-4 gives the full variable domain: DSGVTQTPKHLITATGQRVTLRCSPRSGDLSVYWYQQSLDQGLQFLIQYYNGEERAKGNILERFSAQQFPDLHSELNLSSLELGDSALYFCASSVDGLLNEKLFFGSGTQLSVL.

This clonotype has only one observation. At one end the junction does not follow the germline gene, possibly because of a read error. The rearrangement joins TRBV9 to TRBJ1-2, with 7 bases matching TRBD1. Germline V gene data show CDR1 as SGDLS and CDR2 as YYNGEE. This CDR3 comprises 12 residues. CDR3 sequence: CASSPGGGKTSF. Here the CDR3 DNA reads TGTGCCAGCAGCCCAGGGGGTGGGAAAACGAGCTTC.

V is TRBV12-3 or TRBV12-4 and J is TRBJ2-1; D unresolved. Trimming took 5 bases from V and 0 from J, leaving 8 bases between them. The CDR3 has 14 amino acids. The CDR3 is CASSGAGSYNEQFF. In nucleotides, the CDR3 is TGTGCCAGCAGTGGCGCAGGCTCCTACAATGAGCAGTTCTTC.